One and the same sample provided the 21 T cell receptor beta chains below, sequenced in a study of blood T cell repertoires in COVID-19. Clones were sequenced by immunoSEQ multiplex PCR, and TCRdb holds only the in-frame ones, with some missing. Among about 140,000 clones listed, almost 85% were seen once. The material sequenced was peripheral blood. These receptor sequences come from a man over 45 with acute or convalescent COVID-19.

V gene TRBV3-1 (or the pseudogene TRBV3-2) combines with J gene TRBJ2-1; TRBD2 aligns across 13 bases. Trimming at V came to 4 bases and at J to 4 bases, leaving 7 bases not matched to a gene. The CDR3 loop spans 17 amino acids. Germline CDR1 is LGHDT and CDR2 is YNNKEL (reference sequence). CDR3 region: CASSPGTSGTPYNEQFF. CDR3 in DNA: TGTGCCAGCAGCCCGGGGACTAGCGGGACCCCGTACAATGAGCAGTTCTTC.

The chain has TRBV5-5 and TRBJ1-1; D is ambiguous. The CDR3 extends over 12 amino acids. The ends were cut back, 1 base at V and 8 bases at J, with 9 bases in the middle. The germline V gene has CDR1 SGHKS and CDR2 YYEKEE (reference sequence). The CDR3 spells CASSLFGREAFF. In DNA, the CDR3 is TGTGCCAGCAGCTTGTTCGGGAGGGAAGCTTTCTTT.

The CDR3 DNA reads as TGTGCCAGCAGTAACACGGGGACAGGGAGGTACGAGCAGTACTTC. Protein product: CASSNTGTGRYEQYF. The V call is TRBV6-5, the J call TRBJ2-7, with TRBD1 identical over 9 bases. Germline CDR1 MNHEY, CDR2 SVGAGI. V lost 5 bases, J lost 4 bases, and 9 bases stayed unmatched. The CDR3 is made up of 15 amino acids.

This clone turned up a few times. The chain combines TRBV6-5 with TRBJ1-2; D may be TRBD1 (6 bases). This CDR3 is 12 amino acids long. V was pared by 8 bases and J by 4 bases, with 11 bases between. Germline lookup yields CDR1 MNHEY and CDR2 SVGAGI. As DNA, the CDR3 is TGTGCCAGCTCTCCGGACAGCTATGGCTACACCTTC. Amino acid sequence: CASSPDSYGYTF.

The chain links TRBV7-9 to TRBJ2-3, with 11 positions matching TRBD2. V was pared by 0 bases and J by 2 bases, with 10 bases of the junction left unmatched. Germline CDR1 SEHNR, CDR2 FQNEAQ (reference sequence). This CDR3 comprises 19 residues. The CDR3 sequence is CASSLAILAGALPTDTQYF. The CDR3 DNA reads TGTGCCAGCAGCTTAGCTATACTAGCGGGGGCCCTACCCACAGATACGCAGTATTTT.

The chain has TRBV9 and TRBJ2-3; 10 bases line up with TRBD2. The CDR3 runs to 17 residues. Germline trimming cut 0 bases from V and 3 bases from J; bases unmatched to any gene: 7. In germline, CDR1 is SGDLS, CDR2 YYNGEE. This CDR3 reads CASSVDEGSGRTDTQYF. For the CDR3, the DNA is TGTGCCAGCAGCGTAGACGAGGGTAGCGGGAGGACAGATACGCAGTATTTT.

The gene calls are TRBV5-1 and TRBJ2-1, with D perhaps TRBD2 (5 bases). Germline CDR1 is SGHRS and CDR2 is YFSETQ. The V and J ends lost 4 bases and 5 bases respectively, with 10 bases between them. This CDR3 contains 13 residues. CDR3 sequence reads: CASSSGYNNEQFF. The CDR3, as DNA: TGCGCCAGCAGCAGCGGATACAACAATGAGCAGTTCTTC.

The chain uses TRBV9 and TRBJ1-2; D is undetermined. Per germline, CDR1 SGDLS and CDR2 YYNGEE. V lost 6 bases, J lost 0 bases, and 12 bases lay in between. CDR3 size: 14 residues. The CDR3 loop is CASNPGPSNYGYTF. In DNA, the CDR3 is TGTGCCAGCAACCCAGGTCCGTCTAACTATGGCTACACCTTC.

The gene calls are TRBV5-1 and TRBJ2-5; D might be TRBD1 (6 bases). V gave up 4 bases and J gave up 5 bases, with 15 bases separating them. Looked up from germline, CDR1 is SGHRS and CDR2 is YFSETQ. This CDR3 contains 14 residues. CDR3 in amino acids: CASSPYRVRETQYF. The CDR3 coding sequence is TGCGCCAGCAGCCCATACAGGGTTCGGGAGACCCAGTACTTC. Full variable domain (rest looked up from reference TRBV5-1 and TRBJ2-5): KAGVTQTPRYLIKTRGQQVTLSCSPISGHRSVSWYQQTPGQGLQFLFEYFSETQRNKGNFPGRFSGRQFSNSRSEMNVSTLELGDSALYLCASSPYRVRETQYFGPGTRLLVL.

This chain uses TRBV27 with TRBJ1-4, with 8 bases aligning to TRBD1. There are 14 residues in the CDR3. Germline V gene lookup returns CDR1 MNHEY and CDR2 SMNVEV (reference sequence). V was pared by 4 bases and J by 5 bases, with 3 bases of the junction left unmatched. The CDR3 region has the DNA TGTGCCAGCAGTTCGGGACAGGAAAATGAAAAACTGTTTTTT. Translation gives CASSSGQENEKLFF.

The CDR3 loop reads CASSQDRLAGGRQFF. The CDR3 nucleotides are TGTGCCAGCAGCCAAGATCGACTAGCGGGAGGTAGGCAGTTCTTC. The chain couples TRBV3-1 (or the pseudogene TRBV3-2) to TRBJ2-1, with 13 positions matching TRBD2. The CDR3 contains 15 residues. V was pared by 0 bases and J by 12 bases, with 5 bases of the junction left unmatched. Germline V gene sequence: CDR1 LGHDT, CDR2 YNNKEL (reference sequence).

The sample holds a few counts of this clone. The rearrangement links TRBV18 to TRBJ1-1, with TRBD1 identical over 9 bases. Trimming took 2 bases from V and 1 from J; bases not matched to a gene: 8. CDR1 is KGHSH, CDR2 LQKENI, per germline. The CDR3 is 17 residues long. The CDR3 region has the DNA TGTGCCAGCTCACCATGGGACAGGGAAGGCAAGAACACTGAAGCTTTCTTT. It specifies CASSPWDREGKNTEAFF.

V gene TRBV27 combines with J gene TRBJ1-3; D is undetermined. The CDR3 runs to 14 residues. Deletions cut 5 bases from V and 0 bases from J, with 8 bases between. Germline CDR1 is MNHEY and CDR2 is SMNVEV (reference sequence). In DNA form, the CDR3 reads TGTGCCAGCAGTCCCTACGACTCTGGAAACACCATATATTTT. Translating gives CASSPYDSGNTIYF.

V usage is TRBV9 and J usage is TRBJ2-1; 8 bases fit TRBD2. The V segment lost 1 base and the J segment 1 base; nucleotides outside the gene matches: 10. The V gene's germline CDR1 is SGDLS and CDR2 YYNGEE. The length of the CDR3 is 18 residues. CDR3 sequence: CASSVTTSGFRSYNEQFF. As DNA, the CDR3 is TGTGCCAGCAGCGTAACAACTAGCGGATTCCGGTCCTACAATGAGCAGTTCTTC.

The gene calls are TRBV3-1 (or the pseudogene TRBV3-2) and TRBJ2-1, with 12 bases aligning to TRBD2. The CDR3 totals 20 residues. Germline V gene data show CDR1 as LGHDT and CDR2 as YNNKEL (reference sequence). Losses at the gene ends were 3 bases for V and 0 bases for J; bases not matched to a gene: 12. CDR3 DNA: TGTGCCAGCAGCCATGATAGACTAGCGGGAGAGGGGAACTCCTACAATGAGCAGTTCTTC. It translates to CASSHDRLAGEGNSYNEQFF.

This clone was detected only a few times. This sequence joins TRBV28 and TRBJ1-1; perhaps TRBD1 as D (6 bases). CDR1 MDHEN and CDR2 SYDVKM come from the germline V gene. The CDR3 is 12 residues long. Trimming stripped 9 bases from V and 3 bases from J, with 11 bases between. The CDR3 sequence is CASESGDTEAFF. CDR3 nucleotide sequence: TGTGCCAGTGAGTCAGGGGACACTGAAGCTTTCTTT.

CDR3 region: CASSQEYAARGNQPQHF. The CDR3 bases are TGCGCCAGCAGCCAAGAGTATGCGGCTCGGGGCAATCAGCCCCAGCATTTT. V and J are TRBV4-1 and TRBJ1-5; no definite D call. CDR3 length: 17 amino acids. V was shortened by 0 bases and J by 2 bases, with 14 bases between the two germline ends. Germline assignment: CDR1 MGHRA and CDR2 YSYEKL.

This clone occurred a few times. The rearrangement links TRBV6-4 to TRBJ2-4; the match to TRBD2 covers 11 bases. Per germline, CDR1 MRHNA and CDR2 SNTAGT. The J segment lost 8 bases and the V segment lost 5 bases, leaving 5 bases of the junction unmatched. This CDR3 region has 14 residues. CDR3 residues: CASSRSGGVDIQYF. The CDR3 coding sequence is TGTGCCAGCAGTCGTAGCGGGGGGGTTGACATTCAGTACTTC.

This chain connects TRBV9 to TRBJ1-1; a possible D gene is TRBD1 (5 bases). Per the germline V gene, CDR1 is SGDLS and CDR2 is YYNGEE. Trimming stripped 3 bases from V and 7 bases from J, with 13 bases between. CDR3 length equals 13 residues. CDR3 DNA: TGTGCCAGCAGCGCTGCCCTCCAGGGTGAAGCTTTCTTT. Translation: CASSAALQGEAFF.

V usage is TRBV5-6 and J usage is TRBJ1-2, with 8 bases lining up with TRBD1. This CDR3 is 16 amino acids long. Germline V lookup: CDR1 SGHDT, CDR2 YYEEEE. J was trimmed by 6 bases and V by 4 bases; bases with no gene match: 14. The CDR3 region has the DNA TGTGCCAGCAGCATTAGACAGGGGAAGGGGTTTAATGGCTACACCTTC. Its translation is CASSIRQGKGFNGYTF.

The chain is built from TRBV18 and TRBJ1-5; D unresolved. Trimming shortened V by 2 bases and J by 4 bases, and 12 bases separated the two germline ends. Germline-derived CDR1 and CDR2 are KGHSH and LQKENI. The CDR3 consists of 15 residues. The CDR3 nucleotides are TGTGCCAGCTCACCAGGCGGCAGTGAGAATCAGCCCCAGCATTTT. Protein product: CASSPGGSENQPQHF.